One T cell receptor (beta chain) is described in this entry. Its specificity is unknown. The sample originates from a study of cytomegalovirus exposure and HLA in healthy donors. Study-wide context: Unique TCRs numbering some 80 million, obtained from HLA-typed donors, made up an early data release. Points from the study as a whole: Exclusion applied to some V segments, including TRBV6-2 and TRBV6-3, as they were indistinguishable. In vitro assays verified that three CMV-associated chains recognized CMV antigens specifically.

60 Vbeta and 13 Jbeta primers were used in PCR. The method was immunoSEQ multiplex PCR; TCRdb's version includes in-frame clones alone and lacks a portion of them. The repertoire holds some 180,000 clones, with around 83% as singletons. The CDR3 covers 14 residues. Germline V gives CDR1 SGHNT, CDR2 YYREEE (reference sequence). Trimming shortened V by 2 bases and J by 0 bases, and 7 bases separated the two germline ends. The sequence was obtained from a young woman in good health and CMV-seronegative. The source material was PBMCs. The chain uses TRBV5-4 and TRBJ2-3, with a tentative D call TRBD2 (5 bases). CDR3 loop: CASSFSASTDTQYF. The CDR3 region has the DNA TGTGCCAGCAGCTTTAGCGCTAGCACAGATACGCAGTATTTT. Full variable domain (remainder filled in from reference TRBV5-4 and TRBJ2-3): ETGVTQSPTHLIKTRGQQVTLRCSSQSGHNTVSWYQQALGQGPQFIFQYYREEENGRGNFPPRFSGLQFPNYSSELNVNALELDDSALYLCASSFSASTDTQYFGPGTRLTVL.